What follows are 3 T cell receptor beta chains derived from one specimen sequenced in a study of blood T cells in healthy people across ages. Primed by a sample-barcoded 5' primer and a J-beta primer mix, a second PCR proceeded for about 6 to 11 cycles. TCRdb analysed the 5' RACE reads with MiXCR anew, one entry per CDR3 protein. The table includes more than 1.4 million distinct CDR3 sequences, about 40% detected once. The sequencing input was blood. The receptors derive from a woman younger than 35 in good health.

The rearrangement joins TRBV13 to TRBJ2-7; D might be TRBD1 (6 bases). The CDR3 runs to 15 residues. Germline V gene sequence: CDR1 PRHDT, CDR2 FYEKMQ (reference sequence). Deletions cut 5 bases from V and 5 bases from J, with 19 bases between. The CDR3 loop reads CASSRGPGRGDEQYF. The CDR3 DNA reads TGTGCCAGCAGCCGAGGCCCCGGCAGGGGCGACGAGCAGTACTTC.

This clonotype was seen a few times. The CDR3 region is CASSPRADYLSYEQYF. CDR3 nucleotide sequence: TGTGCCAGCAGCCCCAGGGCGGACTACTTATCCTACGAGCAGTACTTC. The V call is TRBV7-6, the J call TRBJ2-7; maybe TRBD2 (6 bases). Trimming removed 5 bases from V and 1 base from J, with 18 bases in between. Germline V lookup: CDR1 SGHVS, CDR2 FNYEAQ. This CDR3 has 16 amino acids. The full variable domain, its missing parts supplied by reference TRBV7-6 and TRBJ2-7, is GAGVSQSPRYKVTKRGQDVALRCDPISGHVSLYWYRQALGQGPEFLTYFNYEAQQDKSGLPNDRFSAERPEGSISTLTIQRTEQRDSAMYRCASSPRADYLSYEQYFGPGTRLTVT.

This chain joins TRBV7-9 and TRBJ1-1; D is possibly TRBD1 (5 bases). CDR1 SEHNR and CDR2 FQNEAQ come from the germline V gene (reference sequence). The CDR3 has 15 amino acids. V lost 4 bases, J lost 0 bases, and 12 bases lay in between. The CDR3 DNA follows: TGTGCCAGCAGCTCACTGGGACGGTTGAACACTGAAGCTTTCTTT. Its translation: CASSSLGRLNTEAFF.